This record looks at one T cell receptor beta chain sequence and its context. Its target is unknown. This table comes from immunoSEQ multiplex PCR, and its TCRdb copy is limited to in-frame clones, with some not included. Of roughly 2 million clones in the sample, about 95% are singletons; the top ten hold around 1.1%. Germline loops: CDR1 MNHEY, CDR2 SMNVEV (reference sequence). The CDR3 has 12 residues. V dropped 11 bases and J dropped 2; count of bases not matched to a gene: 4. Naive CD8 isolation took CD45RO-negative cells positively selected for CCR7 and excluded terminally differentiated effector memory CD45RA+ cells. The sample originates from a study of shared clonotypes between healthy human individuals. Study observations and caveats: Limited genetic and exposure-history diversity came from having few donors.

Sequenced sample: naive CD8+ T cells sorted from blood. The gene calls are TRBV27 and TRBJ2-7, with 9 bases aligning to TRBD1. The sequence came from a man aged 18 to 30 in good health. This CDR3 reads CAAGTGPYEQYF. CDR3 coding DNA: TGTGCCGCCGGGACAGGGCCCTACGAGCAGTACTTC.